The 2 T cell receptor beta chains reported below all come from one sample, sequenced in a study of blood T cell repertoires in COVID-19. Sequencing was performed with immunoSEQ multiplex PCR; in TCRdb, only in-frame clones are kept and a portion is missing. The sample lists some 180,000 clones, around 90% occurring once. Material for sequencing was peripheral blood. The receptors here all came from a man aged 45-60 years with acute or convalescent COVID-19.

The chain recombines TRBV3-1 (or the pseudogene TRBV3-2) with TRBJ2-5; 11 bases align to TRBD2. This CDR3 comprises 16 residues. Looked up from germline, CDR1 is LGHDT and CDR2 is YNNKEL (reference sequence). Trimming removed 0 bases from V and 3 bases from J; junction bases left unmatched: 3. The CDR3 loop is CASSQETSGAEETQYF. The CDR3 nucleotides read TGTGCCAGCAGCCAAGAGACTAGCGGGGCAGAAGAGACCCAGTACTTC.

This clone was picked up one time. The rearrangement links TRBV3-1 (or the pseudogene TRBV3-2) to TRBJ2-3; the match to TRBD2 covers 8 bases. V lost 5 bases, J lost 2 bases, and 6 bases stayed unmatched. This CDR3 spans 15 amino acids. From germline, CDR1 is LGHDT and CDR2 YNNKEL (reference sequence). The CDR3 bases are TGTGCCAGCAGCGGACTAGCCGACAACACAGATACGCAGTATTTT. Its translation: CASSGLADNTDTQYF.